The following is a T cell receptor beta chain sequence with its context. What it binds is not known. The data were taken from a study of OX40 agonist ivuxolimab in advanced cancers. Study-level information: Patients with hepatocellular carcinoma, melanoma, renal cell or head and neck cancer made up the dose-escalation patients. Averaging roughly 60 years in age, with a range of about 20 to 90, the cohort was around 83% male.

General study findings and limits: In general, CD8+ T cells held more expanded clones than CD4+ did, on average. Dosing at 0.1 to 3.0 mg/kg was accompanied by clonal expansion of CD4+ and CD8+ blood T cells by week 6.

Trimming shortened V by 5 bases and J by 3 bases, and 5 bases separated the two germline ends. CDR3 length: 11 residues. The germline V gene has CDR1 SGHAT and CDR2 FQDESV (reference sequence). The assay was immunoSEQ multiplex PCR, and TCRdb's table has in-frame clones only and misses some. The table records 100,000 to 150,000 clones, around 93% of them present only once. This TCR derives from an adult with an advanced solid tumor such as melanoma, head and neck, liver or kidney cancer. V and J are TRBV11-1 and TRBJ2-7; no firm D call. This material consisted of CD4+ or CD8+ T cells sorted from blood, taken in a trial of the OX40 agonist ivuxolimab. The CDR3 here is CASSRYYEQYF. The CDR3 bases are TGTGCCAGCAGCCGATACTACGAGCAGTACTTC.